Included here is one T cell receptor (beta chain) sequence, with context. Its specificity is not known. The CDR3 totals 19 residues. CDR1 is LNHNV, CDR2 YYDKDF, per germline (reference sequence). V gave up 6 bases and J gave up 4 bases, with 30 bases separating them. PCR amplification relied on 60 Vbeta primers (plus 13 Jbeta primers). Assay used: immunoSEQ multiplex PCR; TCRdb lists only in-frame clones, some missing. The sample lists roughly 98,000 clones, about 80% occurring once. The sample belongs to a study of cytomegalovirus exposure and HLA in healthy donors. Study-wide findings and caveats: It was in a later analysis that TCR association rates were seen to vary by HLA locus, highest for DRB1 and lowest for HLA-C.

This receptor was identified in a man aged 40-49 years in good health and CMV-seronegative. Sequencing used PBMCs. J is TRBJ2-5 and V is TRBV15; D is possibly TRBD1 (6 bases). The CDR3 is CATRDLGGGRIIKRETQYF. DNA of the CDR3: TGTGCCACCAGGGATTTAGGGGGTGGACGTATCATAAAGAGAGAGACCCAGTACTTC.